The entry below describes one T cell receptor (beta chain). CDR1 is MDHEN and CDR2 is SYDVKM in the germline V gene. This CDR3 has 17 amino acids. V gave up 5 bases and J gave up 2 bases, with 21 bases separating them. These data belong to a study of blood T cell repertoires in COVID-19. Whole-study context: Sample material is recorded as cDNA or gDNA derived from T cells, B-cell-depleted T cells, or PBMCs.

The repertoire was sequenced with immunoSEQ multiplex PCR; TCRdb's copy has only in-frame clones and lacks some. The sample lists 250,000 to 350,000 clones, 90% seen once, with around 4.4% in the top ten. Individuals drawn from 20 to 25 US areas were roughly 18 to 100 years old. In assigning cohorts, the study relied on participant-reported clinical history. The rearrangement uses TRBV28 and TRBJ1-1, with D possibly being TRBD1 (6 bases). The clonotype comes from a woman aged 18-29 years with acute COVID-19. The sequenced material came from PBMCs or T cells enriched from blood (not recorded which). For the CDR3, the DNA is TGTGCCAGCAGTCCCTGGACAGCAAAGGAGCCAAACACTGAAGCTTTCTTT. Translating gives CASSPWTAKEPNTEAFF.